This is a list of T cell receptor beta chains from one sample in a study of shared clonotypes between healthy human individuals. TCRdb's copy holds only in-frame clones and misses some; the assay was immunoSEQ multiplex PCR. The profile shows a few million clones, 93% of them singletons. Specimen: naive CD8+ T cells from PBMCs. The source is a man aged 18 to 30 in good health. Some clones in this sample may be carry-over from other donors' samples. Each CDR3 is given with its conserved first and last residue. The D gene is left open where the match is weak. Only part of the rows carry a size: once, few, many, or a class if the clone is expanded.

cdr3_nt | cdr3_aa | j_call | clone_size | v_call | d_call
TGTGCCAGCACATGGACAGGGTTCTACAATGAGCAGTTCTTC | CASTWTGFYNEQFF | TRBJ2-1 | . | TRBV5-6 | TRBD1
TGTGCCAGCAGCTTAACAGAATCCTACGAGCAGTACTTC | CASSLTESYEQYF | TRBJ2-7 | . | TRBV7-9 | .
TGCGCCAGCAGCTCACGTCCCGGGACATCCGATGAAAAACTGTTTTTT | CASSSRPGTSDEKLFF | TRBJ1-4 | few | TRBV5-1 | .
TGTGCCAGCTCGACAGGGCGCGGGGAGACCCAGTACTTC | CASSTGRGETQYF | TRBJ2-5 | . | TRBV18 | TRBD1
TGTGCCAGCAGCTTAGGTATCCAGGGGAGAGGCACTGAAGCTTTCTTT | CASSLGIQGRGTEAFF | TRBJ1-1 | . | TRBV7-8 | .
TGTGCCAGTAGTCCGGGCCTCGGGGAGCTGTTTTTT | CASSPGLGELFF | TRBJ2-2 | . | TRBV19 | .
TGTGCCAGCAGCGTAGGAGATATCGGGGAGCTGTTTTTT | CASSVGDIGELFF | TRBJ2-2 | once | TRBV9 | .
TGTGCCAGCAGCTTTGTTCCAGGGGGTTACGAGCAGTACTTC | CASSFVPGGYEQYF | TRBJ2-7 | . | TRBV7-2 | TRBD1
TGTGCCAGCAGTTTACCTCCCCTTACTAGCGGGAGGGATACCTACGAGCAGTACTTC | CASSLPPLTSGRDTYEQYF | TRBJ2-7 | . | TRBV28 | TRBD2
TGTGCCAGCAGCGACTCCCCCCGGACTGGAATAAACGAGCAGTACTTC | CASSDSPRTGINEQYF | TRBJ2-7 | . | TRBV9 | .
TGTGCCAGCAGTGAACCCCGCAGGGGCGATGAGCAGTTCTTC | CASSEPRRGDEQFF | TRBJ2-1 | . | TRBV25-1 | .
TGTGCCAGCAGTTTATCTTGGAGCGGGAGGTATGAGCAGTTCTTC | CASSLSWSGRYEQFF | TRBJ2-1 | . | TRBV27 | TRBD2
TGTGCCAGCAGTTTAATTAGTGACGAGCAGTACTTC | CASSLISDEQYF | TRBJ2-7 | . | TRBV28 | .
TGTGCCAGCAGTCCGGACAGATTTAGCAATCAGCCCCAGCATTTT | CASSPDRFSNQPQHF | TRBJ1-5 | . | TRBV6-5 | .
TGTGCCAGCTCCGCGGGTACGCAGTATTTT | CASSAGTQYF | TRBJ2-3 | . | TRBV11-3 | .
TGTGCCAGCAGCTTCTATTTATCGGCTAGCGGGATAGGCGAGCAGTACTTC | CASSFYLSASGIGEQYF | TRBJ2-7 | . | TRBV28 | TRBD2
TGTGCCAGCAGAAAATTCGGACAGGGGGCGGACGGCTACACCTTC | CASRKFGQGADGYTF | TRBJ1-2 | . | TRBV28 | TRBD1
TGCGCCAGCAGCGACAACGAGGTTGGGTGGACTGAAGCTTTCTTT | CASSDNEVGWTEAFF | TRBJ1-1 | . | TRBV10-2 | .
TGCGCCAGCAGCTTGGGGAGGGGGCGCAATGAAAAACTGTTTTTT | CASSLGRGRNEKLFF | TRBJ1-4 | . | TRBV5-1 | TRBD1
TGTGCCAGCGGGACAGATAATAGCAATCAGCCCCAGCATTTT | CASGTDNSNQPQHF | TRBJ1-5 | . | TRBV28 | TRBD1
TGTGCCAGCAGTTTATCGGTTGCGAGGGTTGAGCAGTTCTTC | CASSLSVARVEQFF | TRBJ2-1 | . | TRBV27 | .
TGCGCCAGCAGCTTCCCCGCTAGCGGTCCGAACACCGGGGAGCTGTTTTTT | CASSFPASGPNTGELFF | TRBJ2-2 | once | TRBV5-1 | TRBD2
TGTGCCAGCAGCCACCCGGGGGAGGCCCTTCCGGAGCAGTTCTTC | CASSHPGEALPEQFF | TRBJ2-1 | . | TRBV28 | .
TGTGCCAGCAGCTCTACGAACACCGGGGAGCTGTTTTTT | CASSSTNTGELFF | TRBJ2-2 | . | TRBV11-3 | .
TGTGCCAGTAGTAAGGGATCGGGACGGATACAGTTCTTC | CASSKGSGRIQFF | TRBJ2-1 | . | TRBV19 | .
TGTGCCAGCAGCAGACAAAGCTCCTACAATGAGCAGTTCTTC | CASSRQSSYNEQFF | TRBJ2-1 | . | TRBV27 | .
TGTGCCAGCAGCTTGGATACAGAACACTTCTCCTACGAGCAGTACTTC | CASSLDTEHFSYEQYF | TRBJ2-7 | . | TRBV5-8 | .
TGTGCCAGCAGCTGGACTAGCGAACCAGGAGATACGCAGTATTTT | CASSWTSEPGDTQYF | TRBJ2-3 | . | TRBV27 | TRBD2
TGTGCCAGCAGTTTCGGCAGGACACTTCAGCCCCAGCATTTT | CASSFGRTLQPQHF | TRBJ1-5 | . | TRBV27 | .
TGTGCCAGCAGTCAGACCTCTCAGAGGGCTTTCTTT | CASSQTSQRAFF | TRBJ1-1 | . | TRBV27 | .
TGTGCCAGCAGTCCCCAAACTAGCGGGAGTGAAGGGGAGCAGTACTTC | CASSPQTSGSEGEQYF | TRBJ2-7 | . | TRBV27 | TRBD2
TGTGCCAGCAGCGCGGGCCCAACTGAGCAGTTCTTC | CASSAGPTEQFF | TRBJ2-1 | . | TRBV28 | .
TGCGCCAGCAGCCAAATATCCAAGATAGCGGGAGGGTCCTACGAGCAGTACTTC | CASSQISKIAGGSYEQYF | TRBJ2-7 | . | TRBV4-1 | TRBD2
TGTGCCAGTACCCACCGGGCGGGGAATCAGCCCCAGCATTTT | CASTHRAGNQPQHF | TRBJ1-5 | . | TRBV19 | .
TGTGCCAGCAGCCCCCCCGGGACCCCGAACACCGGGGAGCTGTTTTTT | CASSPPGTPNTGELFF | TRBJ2-2 | . | TRBV7-3 | .
TGTGCCAGCGGGGGCCCCTTCTACTACGAGCAGTACTTC | CASGGPFYYEQYF | TRBJ2-7 | . | TRBV9 | .
TGTGCCAGCAGCTTTGCGGCGGGGGTGGGGTATGGCTACACCTTC | CASSFAAGVGYGYTF | TRBJ1-2 | . | TRBV11-2 | .
TGTGCCAGCAGCACCGGCGGTGGGGGCGGGGAGCTGTTTTTT | CASSTGGGGGELFF | TRBJ2-2 | . | TRBV9 | .
TGTGCCAGCAGCTTCGAGGGGGTCCTCTCCTACGAGCAGTACTTC | CASSFEGVLSYEQYF | TRBJ2-7 | . | TRBV5-8 | .
TGTGCCAGCGCTTATGCCGGGGGCAGGGGGAAGTCAGATCAGCCCCAGCATTTT | CASAYAGGRGKSDQPQHF | TRBJ1-5 | . | TRBV13 | TRBD1
TGTGCCAGCTACCATACTGCTTGGGGAAACACCATATATTTT | CASYHTAWGNTIYF | TRBJ1-3 | . | TRBV7-9 | .
TGTGCCAGCAGCTTAACGGAGGCCTACAATGAGCAGTTCTTC | CASSLTEAYNEQFF | TRBJ2-1 | . | TRBV7-3 | .
TGCAGCGTTATGGCGACAGGCAACATTCAGTACTTC | CSVMATGNIQYF | TRBJ2-4 | . | TRBV29-1 | .
TGTGCCAGCAGCTTAGAGGTGGGGCAAGCGGAAAAACTGTTTTTT | CASSLEVGQAEKLFF | TRBJ1-4 | . | TRBV7-9 | .
TGTGCCATCAGTGAGCTTACCCGACAGGAGCAGTACTTC | CAISELTRQEQYF | TRBJ2-7 | . | TRBV10-3 | .
TGTGCCAGCAGTCGTGGGGGGGACAGAACAGATACGCAGTATTTT | CASSRGGDRTDTQYF | TRBJ2-3 | . | TRBV6-5 | .
TGTGCCAGCAGCTCGCGGACTAGCGGGAGGGCCAGTGAGCAGTTCTTC | CASSSRTSGRASEQFF | TRBJ2-1 | once | TRBV7-3 | TRBD2
TGTGCCAGCAGCTTAGACAGAATGAACACTGAAGCTTTCTTT | CASSLDRMNTEAFF | TRBJ1-1 | . | TRBV28 | .
TGTGCCAGCAGCGCCGCGGCGGGAGCCAATGAGCAGTTCTTC | CASSAAAGANEQFF | TRBJ2-1 | . | TRBV7-9 | TRBD2
TGTGCCAGCAGCGGCGACAGGGGGCTAGGTGGCTACACCTTC | CASSGDRGLGGYTF | TRBJ1-2 | . | TRBV9 | TRBD1
TGTGCCAGCAGCTTTCACGGAGGATCCTACGAGCAGTACTTC | CASSFHGGSYEQYF | TRBJ2-7 | . | TRBV5-4 | .